This T cell receptor beta chain was recovered during a study of cytomegalovirus exposure and HLA in healthy donors. CDR1 and CDR2 from the germline V gene are ENHRY and SYGVKD. The CDR3 loop spans 14 amino acids. Trimming took 6 bases from V and 7 from J, leaving 16 bases between them. The PCR had 60 Vbeta and 13 Jbeta primers. Profiling relied on immunoSEQ multiplex PCR, and the TCRdb table lists in-frame clones only, not all of them. Here the sample spans 160,000 or so clones, 79% being singletons. V gene TRBV10-3 combines with J gene TRBJ2-1, with a tentative D call TRBD1 (6 bases). The receptor's source is a middle-aged woman in good health and CMV-seronegative. Sequencing was performed on PBMCs. The CDR3 DNA reads TGTGCCATCAGCCAACAGGGATCCAGAAATGAGCAGTTCTTC. Protein product: CAISQQGSRNEQFF.